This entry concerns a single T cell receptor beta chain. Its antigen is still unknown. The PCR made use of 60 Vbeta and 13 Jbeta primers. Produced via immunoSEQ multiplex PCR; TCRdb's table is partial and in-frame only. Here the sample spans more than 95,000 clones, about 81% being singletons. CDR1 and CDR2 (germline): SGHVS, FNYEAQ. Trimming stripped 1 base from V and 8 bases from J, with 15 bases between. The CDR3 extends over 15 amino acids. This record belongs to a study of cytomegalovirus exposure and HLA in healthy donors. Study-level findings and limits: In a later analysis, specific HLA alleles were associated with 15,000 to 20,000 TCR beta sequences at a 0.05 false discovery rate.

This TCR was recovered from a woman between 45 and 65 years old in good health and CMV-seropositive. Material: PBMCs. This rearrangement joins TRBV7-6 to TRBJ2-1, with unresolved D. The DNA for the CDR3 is TGTGCCAGCAGCTTAGGCTTAGCCCCTAAGGATGAGCAGTTCTTC. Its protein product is CASSLGLAPKDEQFF.